This is a list of T cell receptor beta chains from one sample in a study of cytomegalovirus exposure and HLA in healthy donors. Assay: immunoSEQ multiplex PCR; the TCRdb copy retains only in-frame clones and omits some. The sample shows over 150,000 clones, approximately 67% of them seen only once. The sequenced material came from PBMCs. The origin of the receptors is a woman aged 18-35 years in good health and CMV-seropositive. Both conserved end residues are part of each CDR3. The D gene is left open where the match is weak. Only some rows state a clone size, as once, few, many or a class for expanded clones.

J gene: TRBJ2-3; clone size: NA; D gene: TRBD1; V gene: TRBV29-1; CDR3 DNA: TGCAGCGTTGAAGATCATAGGGGGCAAGGGGCAGATACGCAGTATTTT; CDR3 protein: CSVEDHRGQGADTQYF
J gene: TRBJ2-1; clone size: NA; D gene: NA; V gene: TRBV28; CDR3 DNA: TGTGCCAGCAGTTTAACTAGCAGTCCAAATGAGCAGTTCTTC; CDR3 protein: CASSLTSSPNEQFF
J gene: TRBJ2-7; clone size: once; D gene: TRBD2; V gene: TRBV30; CDR3 DNA: TGTGCCTGGACCGGACTAGCGGGGGGCAGGTACGAGCAGTACTTC; CDR3 protein: CAWTGLAGGRYEQYF
J gene: TRBJ2-7; clone size: few; D gene: NA; V gene: TRBV7-9; CDR3 DNA: TGTGCCAGCGGAATAGGAGGTTACGAGCAGTACTTC; CDR3 protein: CASGIGGYEQYF
J gene: TRBJ2-1; clone size: NA; D gene: NA; V gene: TRBV18; CDR3 DNA: TGTGCCAGCTCACCACCGGGGACTCTCTATGAGCAGTTCTTC; CDR3 protein: CASSPPGTLYEQFF
J gene: TRBJ2-1; clone size: NA; D gene: TRBD2; V gene: TRBV6-5; CDR3 DNA: TGTGCCAGCAGCCCCTGGAGCGGGGAAAGCAATGAGCAGTTCTTC; CDR3 protein: CASSPWSGESNEQFF
J gene: TRBJ2-7; clone size: NA; D gene: NA; V gene: TRBV30; CDR3 DNA: TGTGCCTGGAGAACAGGGAGTACGTACGAGCAGTACTTC; CDR3 protein: CAWRTGSTYEQYF
J gene: TRBJ2-7; clone size: NA; D gene: TRBD2; V gene: TRBV27; CDR3 DNA: TGTGCCAGCAGTTTAACGGGAGGGTATCCCTACGAGCAGTACTTC; CDR3 protein: CASSLTGGYPYEQYF
J gene: TRBJ2-1; clone size: NA; D gene: TRBD2; V gene: TRBV4-1; CDR3 DNA: TGCGCCAGCAGCCCCCGGGGGGGGACTAACAATGAGCAGTTCTTC; CDR3 protein: CASSPRGGTNNEQFF
J gene: TRBJ2-3; clone size: NA; D gene: TRBD2; V gene: TRBV30; CDR3 DNA: TGTGCCTGGAGAGCAGCGGGGAACACAGATACGCAGTATTTT; CDR3 protein: CAWRAAGNTDTQYF
J gene: TRBJ2-1; clone size: NA; D gene: TRBD2; V gene: TRBV5-1; CDR3 DNA: TGCGCCAGCAGCTTGTGGACTAGCGGGAGTGAGAGGGGCAATGAGCAGTTCTTC; CDR3 protein: CASSLWTSGSERGNEQFF
J gene: TRBJ2-2; clone size: NA; D gene: TRBD2; V gene: TRBV4-1; CDR3 DNA: TGCGCCAGCAGCCAAGAGTTTAGCGGGCTTTCTGGGGGGGAGCTGTTTTTT; CDR3 protein: CASSQEFSGLSGGELFF
J gene: TRBJ2-5; clone size: NA; D gene: NA; V gene: TRBV30; CDR3 DNA: TGTGCCTGGGGGGCAGAGACCCAGTACTTC; CDR3 protein: CAWGAETQYF
J gene: TRBJ1-1; clone size: few; D gene: NA; V gene: TRBV7-3; CDR3 DNA: TGTGCCAGCAGCTTAACGGAGGGGACTGAAGCTTTCTTT; CDR3 protein: CASSLTEGTEAFF
J gene: TRBJ2-7; clone size: few; D gene: NA; V gene: TRBV11-1; CDR3 DNA: TGTGCCAGCAGCTTATTTCGGGTATCAACCTACGAGCAGTACTTC; CDR3 protein: CASSLFRVSTYEQYF
J gene: TRBJ2-2; clone size: once; D gene: NA; V gene: TRBV30; CDR3 DNA: TGTGCCGGCCCGGGATCTTTTAACACCGGGGAGCTGTTTTTT; CDR3 protein: CAGPGSFNTGELFF
J gene: TRBJ2-1; clone size: NA; D gene: NA; V gene: TRBV30; CDR3 DNA: TGTGCCTGGAGTGCCAACAGGGTTTATGCAACTTCCACCTCCTACAATGAGCAGTTCTTC; CDR3 protein: CAWSANRVYATSTSYNEQFF
J gene: TRBJ2-5; clone size: NA; D gene: TRBD2; V gene: TRBV7-8; CDR3 DNA: TGTGCCAGCAGCCCTCCCCCGGGAGGAGGTCCTAGGGACCAGTACTTC; CDR3 protein: CASSPPPGGGPRDQYF
J gene: TRBJ2-3; clone size: NA; D gene: NA; V gene: TRBV6-5; CDR3 DNA: TGTGCCAGCACCATCACAGATACGCAGTATTTT; CDR3 protein: CASTITDTQYF
J gene: TRBJ2-7; clone size: NA; D gene: NA; V gene: TRBV27; CDR3 DNA: TGTGCCAGCAGACGGACAGGGAGGGACTACGAGCAGTACTTC; CDR3 protein: CASRRTGRDYEQYF
J gene: TRBJ1-1; clone size: few; D gene: NA; V gene: TRBV2; CDR3 DNA: TGTGCCAGCATTATCAGTGAGGTGGCTGAAGCTTTCTTT; CDR3 protein: CASIISEVAEAFF
J gene: TRBJ2-7; clone size: NA; D gene: TRBD2; V gene: TRBV28; CDR3 DNA: TGTGCCAGCAGTCCGCGGGAGTTCTACGAGCAGTACTTC; CDR3 protein: CASSPREFYEQYF
J gene: TRBJ2-1; clone size: NA; D gene: TRBD2; V gene: TRBV9; CDR3 DNA: TGTGCCAGCAGCGCCCAAGGACTAGACAATGAGCAGTTCTTC; CDR3 protein: CASSAQGLDNEQFF
J gene: TRBJ2-7; clone size: NA; D gene: TRBD2; V gene: TRBV25-1; CDR3 DNA: TGTGCCAGCAGTGAATTGGGCGGGGGGGCGTCCGAGCAGTACTTC; CDR3 protein: CASSELGGGASEQYF
J gene: TRBJ1-4; clone size: few; D gene: NA; V gene: TRBV5-8; CDR3 DNA: TGTGCCAGCAGCTTCAACCCTGGGGGGGTATCTGAAAAACTGTTTTTT; CDR3 protein: CASSFNPGGVSEKLFF
J gene: TRBJ2-1; clone size: NA; D gene: TRBD1; V gene: TRBV18; CDR3 DNA: TGTGCCAGCTCACCCGGGACAGGGTCCTACAATGAGCAGTTCTTC; CDR3 protein: CASSPGTGSYNEQFF
J gene: TRBJ1-5; clone size: few; D gene: NA; V gene: TRBV19; CDR3 DNA: TGTGCCAGTACCCGATGGGAGGGGAACAATCAGCCCCAGCATTTT; CDR3 protein: CASTRWEGNNQPQHF
J gene: TRBJ1-5; clone size: NA; D gene: NA; V gene: TRBV6-5; CDR3 DNA: TGTGCCAGCAGTTACTCGTCAGTTAATCAGCCCCAGCATTTT; CDR3 protein: CASSYSSVNQPQHF
J gene: TRBJ1-3; clone size: NA; D gene: NA; V gene: TRBV27; CDR3 DNA: TGTGCCAGCAGTTTCACAGGGAGCTCTGGAAACACCATATATTTT; CDR3 protein: CASSFTGSSGNTIYF
J gene: TRBJ1-2; clone size: NA; D gene: NA; V gene: TRBV7-9; CDR3 DNA: TGTGCCAGCAGCTCCCGAGGTGGGAACTATGGCTACACCTTC; CDR3 protein: CASSSRGGNYGYTF
J gene: TRBJ1-1; clone size: NA; D gene: NA; V gene: TRBV27; CDR3 DNA: TGTGCCAGCAGTACCGGGAGAGAAGCTTTCTTT; CDR3 protein: CASSTGREAFF